A selection of T cell receptor beta chains follows, all from one sample in a study of T cells expressing NK-cell markers. From its re-call of the 5' RACE reads, TCRdb lists each CDR3 protein once, without DNA. The listing contains some 300,000 distinct CDR3 sequences. The sample was blood T cells: a sorted CD56 or NKG2C T cell subset, CD4+ or CD8+ T cells, or bulk PBMC T cells (not recorded which). The receptors stem from a man in his late teens or twenties in good health. The CDR3 runs from the conserved cysteine through the conserved F or W.

CDR3aa | j_gene | v_gene
CASSHGDRGQFF | TRBJ2-1 | TRBV6-6
CASSLRSSAGANVLTF | TRBJ2-6 | TRBV5-1
CASSLYPTSGGTGELFF | TRBJ2-2 | TRBV2
CASSSPGEGGRDTQYF | TRBJ2-3 | TRBV11-2
CASSSKAGSPYSYEQYF | TRBJ2-7 | TRBV7-2
CSVESIAGAVYNEQFF | TRBJ2-1 | TRBV29-1
CSGVLADEQFF | TRBJ2-1 | TRBV29-1
CASSVGSLGNTEAFF | TRBJ1-1 | TRBV9
CASSQVPGGDTEAFF | TRBJ1-1 | TRBV4-3
CAISNTGTSSNEQFF | TRBJ2-1 | TRBV10-3
CASSLARDNSPLHF | TRBJ1-6 | TRBV27
CASSPNRAGGELFF | TRBJ2-2 | TRBV5-1
CAWSVRGLQETQYF | TRBJ2-5 | TRBV30
CASSQPRDRGLGNQPQHF | TRBJ1-5 | TRBV4-1
CASSFGQKYNEQFF | TRBJ2-1 | TRBV12-3/TRBV12-4
CASSLVREGQFF | TRBJ2-1 | TRBV5-1
CASSLGGSPSYNEQFF | TRBJ2-1 | TRBV5-4
CASRLTYRGQGVDNQPQHF | TRBJ1-5 | TRBV12-2
CSARDGDRAIAPQHF | TRBJ1-5 | TRBV20-1
CASSYARGTDTQYF | TRBJ2-3 | TRBV6-5
CSSSQVVNTEAFF | TRBJ1-1 | TRBV29-1
CASSKGTSGFQETQYF | TRBJ2-5 | TRBV4-2
CSVEGSGSYNEQFF | TRBJ2-1 | TRBV29-1
CASSLGLALGTQYF | TRBJ2-5 | TRBV11-2
CASSEDVKQFF | TRBJ2-1 | TRBV6-1
CASSETSGRTSTQYF | TRBJ2-3 | TRBV6-4
CSAREDRGMADTQYF | TRBJ2-3 | TRBV20-1
CASSIGQGRETQYF | TRBJ2-5 | TRBV5-1
CASSLAGTGGTQYF | TRBJ2-5 | TRBV5-1
CSVEGQGGTGANVLTF | TRBJ2-6 | TRBV29-1
CASSVETGIGGKFF | TRBJ2-1 | TRBV5-1
CASSFGAVRTDTQYF | TRBJ2-3 | TRBV28
CSARDGESVQETQYF | TRBJ2-5 | TRBV20-1
CASSEVSTEQFF | TRBJ2-1 | TRBV6-1
CSVSGEGSLPGLFF | TRBJ1-4 | TRBV20-1
CASSIRGPRPYEQYF | TRBJ2-7 | TRBV19
CASSPPQGSTEAFF | TRBJ1-1 | TRBV18
CASSRNPGLAHNEQFF | TRBJ2-1 | TRBV12-3/TRBV12-4
CAIMVQGDYNEQFF | TRBJ2-1 | TRBV10-3
CASRPGQGAYNEQFF | TRBJ2-1 | TRBV12-3/TRBV12-4
CASTPGGTDTQYF | TRBJ2-3 | TRBV5-4
CASTRSTAPSGANVLTF | TRBJ2-6 | TRBV27
CAWRAGRYQETQYF | TRBJ2-5 | TRBV30
CASSYAGSSPGELFF | TRBJ2-2 | TRBV6-2/TRBV6-3
CATRSGTDTQYF | TRBJ2-3 | TRBV15
CSAREGSKPQHF | TRBJ1-5 | TRBV29-1
CASSLDMILAKNIQYF | TRBJ2-4 | TRBV7-8
CASRKKLNTEAFF | TRBJ1-1 | TRBV12-3/TRBV12-4
CSARSLDPPWTQYF | TRBJ2-5 | TRBV20-1
CASRPGTAHGYTF | TRBJ1-2 | TRBV6-2/TRBV6-3
CASSSLAGGETQYF | TRBJ2-5 | TRBV28
CASSATSGSTDTQYF | TRBJ2-3 | TRBV28
CASSLAPPGQRIYNEQFF | TRBJ2-1 | TRBV7-2
CASSVSGSGTSYYNEQFF | TRBJ2-1 | TRBV25-1
CASGTLQQTLNTEAFF | TRBJ1-1 | TRBV6-2/TRBV6-3
CASSAGTGVREQYF | TRBJ2-7 | TRBV18
CASSQVTVNSPLHF | TRBJ1-6 | TRBV14